This T cell receptor beta chain was documented in a study of cytomegalovirus exposure and HLA in healthy donors. The study's findings and limits: The study designated some 180 TCR beta chains cytomegalovirus-associated. With further analysis later on, most CMV-associated TCR beta chains appeared HLA-restricted.

This clone has a single count. Its antigen is currently unknown. The PCR used 60 Vbeta and 13 Jbeta primers. Generated by immunoSEQ multiplex PCR, the TCRdb table keeps only in-frame clones and is missing some. This repertoire shows about 180,000 clones, approximately 72% found once; its top ten account for roughly 2.5%. The CDR3 contains 15 residues. Sequencing was done on a sample of PBMCs. The TCR originated in a human donor in good health. The V call is TRBV1, the J call TRBJ1-1. TRBV1 represents a pseudogene. The chain's CDR3 is CTSSQVGGRASESFF. The CDR3 nucleotides read TGCACCAGCAGCCAAGTGGGAGGTAGGGCCTCAGAATCTTTCTTT.